A selection of T cell receptor beta chains follows, all from one sample in a study of T-cell memory formation after mild COVID-19. MiXCR, applied by TCRdb to the 5' RACE reads, yields one record per CDR3 protein. The repertoire consists of fewer than 450,000 distinct CDR3 sequences, with around 21% occurring once and the leading ten covering around 12%. The sample taken for sequencing was PBMCs or a T cell subset sorted from them (not recorded which). The receptors derive from an adult woman who had mild COVID-19 (a few samples of this study predate the infection). Cell type and time point are not known. The CDR3 runs from the conserved cysteine through the conserved F or W. The D gene is left open where the match is weak. Rows may omit the clone size; those that give it use once, few, many or a size class.

J	size	D	V	CDR3	DNA
TRBJ1-1	NA	NA	TRBV24-1	CATSDSTGVAEAFF	TGTGCCACCAGTGATTCGACGGGGGTCGCTGAAGCTTTCTTT
TRBJ2-3	NA	TRBD1	TRBV7-9	CASSARDRVPDTQYF	TGTGCCAGCAGCGCCCGGGACAGGGTCCCAGATACGCAGTATTTT
TRBJ2-3	NA	NA	TRBV7-9	CASIQNTDTQYF	TGTGCCAGCATACAGAACACAGATACGCAGTATTTT
TRBJ2-7	few	TRBD1	TRBV29-1	CSASGTGLYEQYF	TGCAGCGCATCAGGGACAGGTCTCTACGAGCAGTACTTC
TRBJ1-1	NA	NA	TRBV2	CASSEAPGRVNTEAFF	TGTGCCAGCAGTGAAGCCCCCGGCAGAGTGAACACTGAAGCTTTCTTT
TRBJ1-2	NA	NA	TRBV5-5	CASSSPWNPYGYTF	TGTGCCAGCAGTTCACCGTGGAACCCCTATGGCTACACCTTC
TRBJ2-1	NA	NA	TRBV9	CASSVEGLSVNEQFF	TGTGCCAGCAGCGTAGAAGGATTGTCGGTCAATGAGCAGTTCTTC
TRBJ2-2	few	TRBD2	TRBV4-3	CASSQGGLAGEGELFF	TGCGCCAGCAGCCAAGGCGGACTAGCGGGAGAAGGGGAGCTGTTTTTT
TRBJ1-1	NA	TRBD1	TRBV6-1	CASKSGGGGTEAFF	TGTGCCAGCAAATCAGGGGGCGGAGGCACTGAAGCTTTCTTT
TRBJ2-1	few	TRBD2	TRBV9	CASSVVASGGTEQFF	TGTGCCAGCAGCGTAGTGGCTAGCGGGGGAACAGAGCAGTTCTTC
TRBJ2-7	few	NA	TRBV10-3	CAISGGGGEQYF	TGTGCCATCAGTGGAGGGGGAGGCGAGCAGTACTTC
TRBJ2-3	NA	NA	TRBV5-1	CASSLDRDTQYF	TGCGCCAGCAGCTTGGATAGAGATACGCAGTATTTT
TRBJ2-4	NA	NA	TRBV12-3/TRBV12-4	CASSAILRATDIQYF	TGTGCCAGCAGTGCAATCCTCCGGGCCACGGACATTCAGTACTTC
TRBJ1-5	NA	TRBD1	TRBV27	CASSLTGGPQPQHF	TGTGCCAGCAGTTTGACAGGGGGCCCTCAGCCCCAGCATTTT
TRBJ2-1	NA	TRBD2	TRBV9	CASSVAASLAGVGYNEQFF	TGTGCCAGCAGCGTAGCCGCCTCCCTAGCGGGAGTAGGGTACAATGAGCAGTTCTTC
TRBJ1-1	many	NA	TRBV12-3/TRBV12-4	CASSLQGSTEAFF	TGTGCCAGCAGTTTACAGGGTTCAACTGAAGCTTTCTTT
TRBJ1-5	NA	TRBD1	TRBV7-9	CASSLWMGQDGNQPQHF	TGTGCCAGCAGCTTATGGATGGGACAGGATGGTAATCAGCCCCAGCATTTT
TRBJ2-5	NA	NA	TRBV12-3/TRBV12-4	CASSLWGARYF	TGTGCCAGCAGTTTATGGGGGGCCCGGTACTTC
TRBJ2-1	NA	NA	TRBV20-1	CSDRIPAGRNEQFF	TGCAGTGATAGGATTCCGGCGGGACGCAATGAGCAGTTCTTC
TRBJ1-4	once	NA	TRBV9	CASSTGSTNEKLFF	TGTGCCAGCAGCACAGGGTCAACTAATGAAAAACTGTTTTTT
TRBJ2-7	few	TRBD1	TRBV7-8	CASSLYRGNEQYF	TGTGCCAGCAGCTTGTACAGGGGCAACGAGCAGTACTTC
TRBJ1-6	few	TRBD1	TRBV5-1	CASSLWDRANSPLHF	TGCGCCAGCAGCTTGTGGGACAGGGCGAATTCACCCCTCCACTTT
TRBJ2-1	NA	TRBD2	TRBV7-8	CASSLWASGRGNEQFF	TGTGCCAGCAGCTTATGGGCTAGCGGGAGGGGTAATGAGCAGTTCTTC
TRBJ1-1	few	NA	TRBV29-1	CSVVGTGEHMRTEAFF	TGCAGCGTTGTAGGGACGGGAGAACACATGAGGACTGAAGCTTTCTTT
TRBJ2-1	few	TRBD2	TRBV5-1	CASSLARGGRGEQFF	TGCGCCAGCAGCTTGGCTCGGGGGGGCCGCGGTGAGCAGTTCTTC
TRBJ1-4	few	TRBD1	TRBV18	CASSLNNRGSGEKLFF	TGTGCCAGCTCACTGAATAACAGGGGGAGCGGAGAAAAACTGTTTTTT
TRBJ2-5	many	NA	TRBV12-3/TRBV12-4	CASSFQGRETQYF	TGTGCCAGCAGTTTCCAGGGCCGGGAGACCCAGTACTTC
TRBJ1-1	NA	NA	TRBV7-2	CASSLVLANTEAFF	TGTGCCAGCAGCTTAGTCTTGGCTAACACTGAAGCTTTCTTT
TRBJ2-7	NA	NA	TRBV12-3/TRBV12-4	CASSRDSPRAYEQYF	TGTGCCAGCAGTCGGGACTCCCCCAGGGCCTACGAGCAGTACTTC
TRBJ2-1	few	TRBD2	TRBV2	CASSVPSGRGRSYNEQFF	TGTGCCAGCAGTGTCCCGAGCGGGAGGGGTCGGTCCTACAATGAGCAGTTCTTC
TRBJ1-2	few	TRBD1	TRBV4-1	CASSHPGQGAYGYTF	TGCGCCAGCAGCCACCCGGGACAGGGGGCCTATGGCTACACCTTC
TRBJ2-5	many	NA	TRBV5-1	CASSVQETQYF	TGTGCCAGCAGCGTTCAAGAGACCCAGTACTTC
TRBJ1-2	NA	NA	TRBV20-1	CSARVRGRANYGYTF	TGCAGTGCTAGAGTTAGGGGAAGGGCTAACTATGGCTACACCTTC
TRBJ1-1	NA	TRBD1	TRBV7-8	CASKGGEAFF	TGTGCCAGCAAAGGGGGCGAAGCTTTCTTT
TRBJ2-7	NA	NA	TRBV28	CASSLRAGGQYF	TGTGCCAGCAGTTTAAGGGCCGGGGGGCAGTACTTC
TRBJ2-5	few	TRBD2	TRBV10-3	CAISESASGVQETQYF	TGTGCCATCAGTGAGTCGGCTAGCGGGGTTCAAGAGACCCAGTACTTC
TRBJ2-1	NA	NA	TRBV5-1	CASSFASGPTEQFF	TGCGCCAGCAGCTTTGCGTCGGGGCCCACTGAGCAGTTCTTC
TRBJ2-2	NA	NA	TRBV7-9	CASSLAGVDGELFF	TGTGCCAGCAGCTTGGCAGGGGTTGACGGGGAGCTGTTTTTT
TRBJ2-2	few	NA	TRBV3-1	CASSLHTNTGELFF	TGTGCCAGCAGCCTGCATACGAACACCGGGGAGCTGTTTTTT
TRBJ2-3	many	NA	TRBV7-3	CASSLGARGQGTDTQYF	TGTGCCAGCAGCTTAGGGGCAAGGGGTCAGGGGACAGATACGCAGTATTTT
TRBJ1-1	many	NA	TRBV12-3/TRBV12-4	CASSFGGGTEAFF	TGTGCCAGCAGTTTTGGCGGGGGCACTGAAGCTTTCTTT
TRBJ2-7	NA	TRBD2	TRBV13	CASSAGLAGGRQYF	TGTGCCAGCAGCGCGGGACTAGCGGGAGGTCGGCAGTACTTC
TRBJ2-2	few	TRBD2	TRBV7-3	CASSAGTSGRRLGTGELFF	TGTGCCAGCAGCGCCGGGACTAGCGGGAGGAGATTGGGCACCGGGGAGCTGTTTTTT
TRBJ1-2	NA	TRBD1	TRBV7-9	CASSLRTGRYGYTF	TGTGCCAGCAGCCTAAGGACAGGGCGCTATGGCTACACCTTC
TRBJ2-3	NA	NA	TRBV7-3	CASSLMGTSTDTQYF	TGTGCCAGCAGCTTAATGGGGACTAGCACAGATACGCAGTATTTT
TRBJ2-5	few	NA	TRBV6-1	CASSERRGAETQYF	TGTGCCAGCAGTGAAAGACGGGGGGCAGAGACCCAGTACTTC
TRBJ1-2	NA	NA	TRBV6-2/TRBV6-3	CASSYSDYLILNYGYTF	TGTGCCAGCAGTTACTCGGATTACCTGATTCTTAACTATGGCTACACCTTC
TRBJ2-7	NA	NA	TRBV27	CASSLAGRNYEQYF	TGTGCCAGCAGTTTGGCCGGGAGAAACTACGAGCAGTACTTC
TRBJ1-1	few	TRBD1	TRBV18	CASSPQGQALNTEAFF	TGTGCCAGCTCACCACAGGGACAGGCGTTGAACACTGAAGCTTTCTTT
TRBJ2-7	few	NA	TRBV7-3	CASSSIPGTSYEQYF	TGTGCCAGCAGCTCAATACCGGGAACCTCCTACGAGCAGTACTTC
TRBJ2-1	NA	TRBD2	TRBV20-1	CSARGREGRNEQFF	TGCAGTGCTAGAGGGCGGGAGGGCCGCAATGAGCAGTTCTTC
TRBJ2-5	NA	TRBD1	TRBV24-1	CATSELGQGRGETQYF	TGTGCCACCAGTGAGCTGGGACAGGGGCGCGGGGAGACCCAGTACTTC
TRBJ2-7	few	TRBD1	TRBV2	CASTPGTASSYEQYF	TGTGCCAGCACCCCCGGGACAGCAAGCTCCTACGAGCAGTACTTC
TRBJ1-1	few	TRBD1	TRBV6-1	CASRPQTGGFSAEAFF	TGTGCCAGCCGCCCCCAGACAGGGGGCTTTAGCGCTGAAGCTTTCTTT
TRBJ2-7	NA	TRBD2	TRBV2	CATRTSGAREQYF	TGTGCCACCAGGACTAGCGGGGCGAGGGAGCAGTACTTC
TRBJ1-1	few	TRBD1	TRBV7-9	CASSLAGQGAEAFF	TGTGCCAGCAGCTTAGCGGGACAGGGGGCTGAAGCTTTCTTT
TRBJ2-2	NA	NA	TRBV29-1	CSALGGWTGELFF	TGCAGCGCCCTCGGAGGGTGGACCGGGGAGCTGTTTTTT
TRBJ1-1	NA	NA	TRBV9	CASSVGSVKTEAFF	TGTGCCAGCAGCGTAGGGTCGGTTAAAACTGAAGCTTTCTTT
TRBJ2-3	few	TRBD2	TRBV5-1	CASSLIAGLAGGDTQYF	TGCGCCAGCAGCCTGATTGCGGGACTAGCGGGAGGGGATACGCAGTATTTT